Each of the 17 T cell receptor beta chains below was sequenced from the same sample in a study of blood T cell repertoires in COVID-19. Using immunoSEQ multiplex PCR, the repertoire was profiled, and TCRdb retains in-frame clones only, with some absent. Counted here are about 180,000 clones, more than 70% occurring once; the ten biggest clones make up 2% to 3%. Sequenced input: peripheral blood. The receptors were gathered from a man aged 40-55 years with active or convalescent COVID-19.

This chain links TRBV16 with TRBJ2-3; unclear D gene. The CDR3 has 15 amino acids. CDR1 is KGHSY, CDR2 FQNENV, per germline. Trimming shortened V by 7 bases and J by 2 bases, and 16 bases separated the two germline ends. The CDR3 sequence is CASTPRHSLTDTQYF. CDR3 nucleotide sequence: TGTGCCAGCACCCCTCGCCACAGTCTCACAGATACGCAGTATTTT.

The rearrangement links TRBV5-4 to TRBJ1-4; D might be TRBD1 (5 bases). The CDR3 has 15 residues. Germline V gene data show CDR1 as SGHNT and CDR2 as YYREEE (reference sequence). Trimming pared 5 bases from V and 0 bases from J, leaving 11 bases between. The CDR3 sequence: CASRPGGATNEKLFF. CDR3 DNA: TGTGCCAGCAGACCCGGGGGGGCAACTAATGAAAAACTGTTTTTT. Combining the CDR3 with reference TRBV5-4 and TRBJ1-4 gives the whole variable domain ETGVTQSPTHLIKTRGQQVTLRCSSQSGHNTVSWYQQALGQGPQFIFQYYREEENGRGNFPPRFSGLQFPNYSSELNVNALELDDSALYLCASRPGGATNEKLFFGSGTQLSVL.

This chain links TRBV5-6 with TRBJ1-5; D may be TRBD1 (5 bases). This CDR3 region has 14 residues. The germline V gene has CDR1 SGHDT and CDR2 YYEEEE. V lost 2 bases and J 3 bases, leaving 9 bases between the germline ends. CDR3 bases: TGTGCCAGCAGCTTTTGGGGGGACAATCAGCCCCAGCATTTT. Translated: CASSFWGDNQPQHF.

The chain has TRBV9 and TRBJ2-3; weak D call: TRBD2 (6 bases). The germline V and J ends were trimmed by 3 bases and 0 bases, with 14 bases remaining between them. The germline CDR1 and CDR2 sequences are SGDLS and YYNGEE. The CDR3 spans 16 residues. The CDR3 sequence: CASSDPAGTSTDTQYF. The CDR3 DNA reads TGTGCCAGCAGCGATCCCGCTGGGACTAGCACAGATACGCAGTATTTT.

The V gene is TRBV6-2 or TRBV6-3, the J gene TRBJ1-5; D not certain. Trimming pared 5 bases from V and 3 bases from J, leaving 17 bases between. Germline values: CDR1 MNHEY, CDR2 SVGEGT. This CDR3 contains 16 residues. The DNA of the CDR3 is TGTGCCAGCAGTACTTGGTTTGGAGTAACCAATCAGCCCCAGCATTTT. This encodes CASSTWFGVTNQPQHF.

The chain couples TRBV29-1 to TRBJ1-1; weak D call: TRBD1 (6 bases). CDR3 size: 13 residues. V shed 3 bases and J shed 0 bases, with 8 bases lying between them. Germline V lookup: CDR1 SQVTM, CDR2 ANQGSEA. CDR3 residues: CSVDRGVNTEAFF. The CDR3 DNA sequence: TGCAGCGTTGACAGGGGCGTGAACACTGAAGCTTTCTTT.

The chain joins TRBV5-4 to TRBJ2-1, with a possible D match to TRBD2 (6 bases). Trimming shortened V by 4 bases and J by 6 bases, and 17 bases separated the two germline ends. CDR1 and CDR2 (germline): SGHNT, YYREEE (reference sequence). The CDR3 spans 15 residues. The CDR3 region is CASSPAGRLPNEQFF. The DNA for the CDR3 is TGTGCCAGCAGCCCTGCGGGACGGCTGCCCAATGAGCAGTTCTTC.

The rearrangement links TRBV6-2 or TRBV6-3 to TRBJ2-1; possible D gene TRBD2, 7 bases. The CDR3 is made up of 16 amino acids. Germline V gives CDR1 MNHEY, CDR2 SVGEGT. Deletions cut 6 bases from V and 9 bases from J, with 24 bases between. The CDR3 coding sequence is TGTGCCAGCAGCCACCAGATGGGGGGGCCCTTGAGTGAGCAGTTCTTC. Protein sequence: CASSHQMGGPLSEQFF.

The chain joins TRBV7-2 to TRBJ2-3; 14 bases fit TRBD2. V shed 3 bases and J 5 bases; nucleotides not matched to a gene: 7. CDR1 and CDR2 (germline): SGHTA, FQGNSA. The length of the CDR3 is 17 residues. The CDR3 is CASSLTGLAGGGDTQYF. The CDR3, as DNA: TGTGCCAGCAGCTTGACCGGACTAGCGGGGGGAGGAGATACGCAGTATTTT.

The chain couples TRBV19 to TRBJ1-5, with TRBD1 as a possible D gene (6 bases). The V end was cut by 3 bases, the J end by 0 bases, with 15 bases between. This CDR3 is built from 17 residues. The germline gives CDR1 LNHDA, CDR2 SQIVND (reference sequence). The CDR3 DNA sequence: TGTGCCAGTAGTATGAGCAGGACAGTGAATAGCAATCAGCCCCAGCATTTT. This codes for CASSMSRTVNSNQPQHF. Drawing the rest from reference TRBV19 and TRBJ1-5, the complete variable domain is DGGITQSPKYLFRKEGQNVTLSCEQNLNHDAMYWYRQDPGQGLRLIYYSQIVNDFQKGDIAEGYSVSREKKESFPLTVTSAQKNPTAFYLCASSMSRTVNSNQPQHFGDGTRLSIL.

This clone was seen once. The V and J genes are TRBV10-3 and TRBJ1-2; D is possibly TRBD1 (6 bases). The V and J ends lost 4 bases and 3 bases respectively, with 18 bases between them. This CDR3 region has 16 residues. CDR1 is ENHRY, CDR2 SYGVKD, per germline. CDR3 sequence: CAISGGWGGADYGYTF. CDR3 in DNA: TGTGCCATCAGTGGGGGCTGGGGGGGCGCCGACTATGGCTACACCTTC.

This clone was found a few times. The chain has TRBV3-1 (or the pseudogene TRBV3-2) and TRBJ1-5, with TRBD1 as a possible D gene (5 bases). V shed 3 bases and J shed 4 bases, with 10 bases lying between them. Germline-derived CDR1 and CDR2 are LGHDT and YNNKEL (reference sequence). This CDR3 is built from 14 residues. In DNA form, the CDR3 reads TGTGCCAGCAGCCAGGGACTCCCTAATCAGCCCCAGCATTTT. Translating gives CASSQGLPNQPQHF.

This chain joins TRBV30 and TRBJ1-2, with 8 bases that match TRBD1. CDR1 and CDR2 from the germline V gene are GTSNPN and SVGIG (reference sequence). V shed 5 bases, J shed 8 bases, and the junction held 7 bases outside the gene matches. The CDR3 is 12 residues long. The CDR3, as DNA: TGTGCCTGGTCAGGGGGCGCTCGGGGCTACACCTTC. Translating it yields CAWSGGARGYTF.

This clone appeared a few times. The J gene is TRBJ1-2, the V gene TRBV5-6; no clear D. CDR3 length: 15 amino acids. Germline V gene lookup returns CDR1 SGHDT and CDR2 YYEEEE. Trimming left V 2 bases short and J 0 bases short, with 11 bases between. CDR3 sequence reads: CASSFLGDSNYGYTF. CDR3 in DNA: TGTGCCAGCAGCTTCCTCGGAGATTCTAACTATGGCTACACCTTC.

The chain carries TRBV4-3 and TRBJ1-4; D is unresolved. Germline V gene data show CDR1 as LGHNA and CDR2 as YSLEER. Trimming pared 0 bases from V and 7 bases from J, leaving 15 bases between. The CDR3 is made up of 16 amino acids. CDR3 DNA sequence: TGCGCCAGCAGCCAAGATTGGACTTTGGGTTCTGAAAAACTGTTTTTT. Encoded protein: CASSQDWTLGSEKLFF.

The genes are TRBV4-2 and TRBJ2-5; 14 nucleotides line up with TRBD2. Losses at the gene ends were 3 bases for V and 4 bases for J; bases not matched to a gene: 4. Germline CDR1 is LGHNA and CDR2 is YNFKEQ. This CDR3 region has 16 residues. CDR3 DNA sequence: TGTGCCAGCAGCCATCGACTAGCGGGGGGGCTAGAGACCCAGTACTTC. Protein: CASSHRLAGGLETQYF.

This rearrangement joins TRBV5-1 to TRBJ2-2; D may be TRBD1 (6 bases). V lost 4 bases to trimming and J lost 4 bases, with 17 bases between them. The V gene's germline CDR1 is SGHRS and CDR2 YFSETQ. The CDR3 consists of 16 residues. CDR3 in amino acids: CASSKSTGRATGELFF. CDR3 sequence (DNA): TGCGCCAGCAGCAAATCGACAGGCCGGGCCACCGGGGAGCTGTTTTTT.